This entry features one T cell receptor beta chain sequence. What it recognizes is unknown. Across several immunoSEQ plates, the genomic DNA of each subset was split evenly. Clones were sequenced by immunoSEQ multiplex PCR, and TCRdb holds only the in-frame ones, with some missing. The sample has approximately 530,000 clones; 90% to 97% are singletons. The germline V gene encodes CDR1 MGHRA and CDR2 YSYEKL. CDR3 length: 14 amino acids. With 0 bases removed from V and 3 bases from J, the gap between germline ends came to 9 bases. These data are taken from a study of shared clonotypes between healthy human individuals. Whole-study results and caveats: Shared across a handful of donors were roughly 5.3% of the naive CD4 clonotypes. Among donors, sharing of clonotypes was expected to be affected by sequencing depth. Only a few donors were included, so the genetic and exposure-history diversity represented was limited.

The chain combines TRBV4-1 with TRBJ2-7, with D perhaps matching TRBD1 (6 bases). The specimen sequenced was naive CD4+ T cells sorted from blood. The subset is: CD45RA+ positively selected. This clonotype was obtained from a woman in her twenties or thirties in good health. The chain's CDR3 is CASSQDRDNYEQYF. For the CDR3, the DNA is TGCGCCAGCAGCCAAGATAGGGACAACTACGAGCAGTACTTC.